This T cell receptor (beta chain) came from a study of naive and memory T cell subsets. The beta constant-region primer was an equimolar mix of two oligonucleotides covering TRBC1 and TRBC2. Nested alpha and beta constant-region primers with the SP2 primer drove four PCR rounds on ligated cDNA. The cDNA 3' end received a ligated single-stranded oligonucleotide carrying the SP2 primer and a 12-nucleotide UMI. TCRdb ran MiXCR on the UMI-ligation and nested PCR reads and lists one entry per CDR3 protein. The data show around 29,000 distinct CDR3 sequences, with less than 20% seen just once and 3.4% held by the top ten. The V gene lost 0 bases and the J gene lost 1 base, with 6 bases spanning the gap. This CDR3 region has 14 residues. Germline V lookup: CDR1 MNHEY, CDR2 SVGAGI. Points from the study as a whole: Gini index rose across naive, CM, EM and EMRA in CD4 and CD8. There was no ground truth to check naive and memory subset results. Between naive and memory subsets, TCR abundance power law exponents differed.

There are a few counts of this clonotype. Its specificity is unknown. The sequence was collected from a human donor in good health. J is TRBJ2-5 and V is TRBV6-5; D uncertain. Input material: effector memory CD4+ T cells from blood. Noted subset: effector memory, CD45RA- CD27-. The CDR3 coding sequence is TGTGCCAGCAGTTACTCTGGGCTCCAAGAGACCCAGTACTTC. This gives the protein CASSYSGLQETQYF.